Shown below are 16 T cell receptor beta chains from a single sample sequenced in a study of lymphopenia after photon versus proton radiotherapy. Profiled with immunoSEQ multiplex PCR; TCRdb holds only in-frame clones, not every one. The sample carries under 75,000 clones, just under 95% recorded once. The input for sequencing was peripheral blood, taken from a patient treated with photon-based radiotherapy. These TCRs come from a middle-aged woman with cholangiocarcinoma.

The CDR3 region is CASSADRRKDPLGYTF. CDR3 sequence (DNA): TGTGCCAGCAGTGCCGACAGGAGAAAAGATCCTCTTGGCTACACCTTC. The genes are TRBV2 and TRBJ1-2, with a weak D call TRBD1 (6 bases). V was cut by 4 bases and J by 7 bases, with 22 bases left in between. The CDR3 is 16 residues long. CDR1 is SNHLY, CDR2 FYNNEI, per germline.

This chain uses TRBV4-2 with TRBJ2-5, with 10 positions matching TRBD2. V gave up 1 base and J gave up 2 bases; unmatched junction bases: 4. The CDR3 totals 16 residues. CDR1 is LGHNA, CDR2 YNFKEQ, per germline. The CDR3 nucleotides are TGTGCCAGCAGCCAAGTTGGACTAGCGGTGCAAGAGACCCAGTACTTC. Its protein product is CASSQVGLAVQETQYF.

The chain links TRBV30 to TRBJ2-1; 11 positions agree with TRBD2. Trimming at V came to 0 bases and at J to 4 bases, leaving 17 bases not matched to a gene. The CDR3 covers 20 residues. CDR1 and CDR2 (germline): GTSNPN, SVGIG (reference sequence). This CDR3 reads CAWSVPRLAGGKVRYNEQFF. CDR3 nucleotides: TGTGCCTGGAGTGTACCCAGGCTAGCGGGAGGAAAAGTACGTTACAATGAGCAGTTCTTC.

This clone has only one observation. The gene calls are TRBV7-9 and TRBJ2-3; tentatively, D is TRBD2 (6 bases). In germline, CDR1 is SEHNR, CDR2 FQNEAQ (reference sequence). The CDR3 runs 15 residues. V lost 5 bases and J 2 bases, leaving 14 bases between the germline ends. CDR3 sequence: CASSSWGVDTDTQYF. The CDR3 nucleotides are TGTGCCAGCAGCAGCTGGGGGGTGGACACAGATACGCAGTATTTT.

This chain joins TRBV12-5 and TRBJ1-2; unclear D gene. Trimming shortened V by 11 bases and J by 1 base, and 14 bases separated the two germline ends. Germline V gene lookup returns CDR1 LGHNT and CDR2 FRNRAP. This CDR3 comprises 13 residues. CDR3 residues: CASVGISNYGYTF. The CDR3, as DNA: TGTGCTTCCGTTGGTATCAGTAACTATGGCTACACCTTC. Using reference TRBV12-5 and TRBJ1-2 for the parts outside the CDR3, the full variable domain is DARVTQTPRHKVTEMGQEVTMRCQPILGHNTVFWYRQTMMQGLELLAYFRNRAPLDDSGMPKDRFSAEMPDATLATLKIQPSEPRDSAVYFCASVGISNYGYTFGSGTRLTVV.

The chain links TRBV13 to TRBJ2-7; possible D gene TRBD2, 6 bases. Germline V gives CDR1 PRHDT, CDR2 FYEKMQ (reference sequence). The CDR3 loop spans 16 amino acids. Trimming removed 5 bases at V and 2 bases at J, with 19 bases between. The CDR3 spells CASSTGTGTPAYEQYF. The CDR3 DNA sequence: TGTGCCAGCAGCACTGGAACCGGGACTCCGGCCTACGAGCAGTACTTC.

The chain uses TRBV28 and TRBJ1-4; the D gene is possibly TRBD1 (6 bases). This CDR3 has 16 residues. Germline lookup yields CDR1 MDHEN and CDR2 SYDVKM. The V end was cut by 5 bases, the J end by 2 bases, with 15 bases between. CDR3 sequence: CASSPRGAYTNEKLFF. DNA of the CDR3: TGTGCCAGCAGTCCTCGGGGGGCTTACACTAATGAAAAACTGTTTTTT. Looking up the rest from reference TRBV28 and TRBJ1-4 gives the full variable domain: DVKVTQSSRYLVKRTGEKVFLECVQDMDHENMFWYRQDPGLGLRLIYFSYDVKMKEKGDIPEGYSVSREKKERFSLILESASTNQTSMYLCASSPRGAYTNEKLFFGSGTQLSVL.

The chain combines TRBV7-2 with TRBJ1-6; 10 positions match TRBD1. The length of the CDR3 is 15 residues. Trimming at V came to 5 bases and at J to 7 bases, leaving 5 bases not matched to a gene. Germline-derived CDR1 and CDR2 are SGHTA and FQGNSA. The CDR3 loop reads CASSPGTGVNSPLHF. CDR3 DNA sequence: TGTGCCAGCAGCCCGGGGACAGGGGTCAATTCACCCCTCCACTTT.

The gene calls are TRBV10-2 and TRBJ2-1; D is possibly TRBD1 or TRBD2 (6 bases each). The CDR3 is 14 amino acids. V was pared by 10 bases and J by 4 bases, with 17 bases between. Germline V gene data show CDR1 as WSHSY and CDR2 as SAAADI. The DNA of the CDR3 is TGCGCCACCGTCGAGGGGGGACGGTACAATGAGCAGTTCTTC. Translating gives CATVEGGRYNEQFF.

Worth noting for this clone: The junction and the germline gene differ at one end; a read error may be behind it. The rearrangement uses TRBV7-9 and TRBJ2-7, with a tentative D call TRBD1 (6 bases). Germline V gene lookup returns CDR1 SEHNR and CDR2 FQNEAQ (reference sequence). This CDR3 contains 9 residues. CDR3 in amino acids: CASSLQGGF. The CDR3 DNA reads TGTGCCAGCAGCCTACAGGGTGGTTTT. The full variable domain, in which reference TRBV7-9 and TRBJ2-7 provide the parts outside the CDR3, is DTGVSQNPRHKITKRGQNVTFRCDPISEHNRLYWYRQTLGQGPEFLTYFQNEAQLEKSRLLSDRFSAERPKGSFSTLEIQRTEQGDSAMYLCASSLQGGFGPGTRLTVT.

The chain recombines TRBV11-2 with TRBJ2-3; TRBD2 matches at 12 bases. The CDR3 length is 16 residues. V shed 5 bases, J shed 5 bases, and the junction held 8 bases outside the gene matches. Germline V CDR1 and CDR2: SGHAT, FQNNGV. This chain's CDR3 is CASSLASGGAGDTQYF. The DNA of the CDR3 is TGTGCCAGCAGCCTAGCTAGCGGGGGGGCGGGAGATACGCAGTATTTT.

The rearrangement uses TRBV14 and TRBJ1-6, with TRBD1 matching over 7 bases. The CDR3 length is 13 residues. CDR1 is SGHDN and CDR2 is FVKESK in the germline V gene. V lost 6 bases to trimming and J lost 9 bases; unmatched junction nucleotides: 5. DNA for the CDR3: TGTGCCAGCAGGGGACAGTGGACTTCACCCCTCCACTTT. Translation: CASRGQWTSPLHF. The entire variable domain, with the rest obtained from reference TRBV14 and TRBJ1-6, is as follows: EAGVTQFPSHSVIEKGQTVTLRCDPISGHDNLYWYRRVMGKEIKFLLHFVKESKQDESGMPNNRFLAERTGGTYSTLKVQPAELEDSGVYFCASRGQWTSPLHFGNGTRLTVT.

This sequence joins TRBV27 and TRBJ1-6, with TRBD1 matching over 9 bases. The ends lost 4 bases at V and 0 bases at J; junction bases unmatched: 4. Per the germline V gene, CDR1 is MNHEY and CDR2 is SMNVEV (reference sequence). The CDR3 runs to 17 residues. For the CDR3, the DNA is TGTGCCAGCAGTTCATCGACAGGGGGCTCCTATAATTCACCCCTCCACTTT. The encoded protein is CASSSSTGGSYNSPLHF.

The CDR3 DNA reads as TGTGCCAGCAGCTTAGGTAACCCCGAGCAGTACTTC. This sequence encodes CASSLGNPEQYF. The genes are TRBV7-9 and TRBJ2-7; no reliable D call. The germline CDR1 and CDR2 sequences are SEHNR and FQNEAQ (reference sequence). V was shortened by 1 base and J by 6 bases, with 7 bases between the two germline ends. This CDR3 has 12 amino acids.

The chain joins TRBV5-1 to TRBJ1-4, with 7 bases lining up with TRBD1. This CDR3 has 17 amino acids. Looked up from germline, CDR1 is SGHRS and CDR2 is YFSETQ. V gave up 4 bases and J gave up 0 bases; unmatched junction bases: 9. CDR3 residues: CASSHRGQDATNEKLFF. CDR3 bases: TGCGCCAGCAGCCATAGAGGACAGGATGCAACTAATGAAAAACTGTTTTTT.

The chain combines TRBV6-1 with TRBJ1-4, with a possible D match to TRBD1 (5 bases). The CDR3 covers 16 residues. Deletions cut 4 bases from V and 0 bases from J, with 12 bases between. Looked up from germline, CDR1 is MNHNS and CDR2 is SASEGT. CDR3 in DNA: TGTGCCAGCAGTGGGGGGAACGGGGCAACTAATGAAAAACTGTTTTTT. Residues: CASSGGNGATNEKLFF.